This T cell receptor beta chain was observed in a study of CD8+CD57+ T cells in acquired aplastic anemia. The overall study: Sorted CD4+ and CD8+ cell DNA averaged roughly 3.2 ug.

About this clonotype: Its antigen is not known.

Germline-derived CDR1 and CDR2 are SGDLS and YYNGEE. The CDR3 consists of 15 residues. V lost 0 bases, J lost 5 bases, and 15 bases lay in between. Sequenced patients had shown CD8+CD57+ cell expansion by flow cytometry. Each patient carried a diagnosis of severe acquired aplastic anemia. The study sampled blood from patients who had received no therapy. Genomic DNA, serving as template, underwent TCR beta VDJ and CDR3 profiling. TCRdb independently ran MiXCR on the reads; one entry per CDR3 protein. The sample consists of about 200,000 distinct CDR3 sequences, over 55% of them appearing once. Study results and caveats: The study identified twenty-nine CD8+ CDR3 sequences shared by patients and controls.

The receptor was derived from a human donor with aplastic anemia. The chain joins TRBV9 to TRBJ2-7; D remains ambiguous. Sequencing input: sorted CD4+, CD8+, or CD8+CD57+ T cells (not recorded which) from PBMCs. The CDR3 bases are TGTGCCAGCAGCGTAGAGGGCGCGTCGATAAACGAGCAGTACTTC. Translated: CASSVEGASINEQYF.